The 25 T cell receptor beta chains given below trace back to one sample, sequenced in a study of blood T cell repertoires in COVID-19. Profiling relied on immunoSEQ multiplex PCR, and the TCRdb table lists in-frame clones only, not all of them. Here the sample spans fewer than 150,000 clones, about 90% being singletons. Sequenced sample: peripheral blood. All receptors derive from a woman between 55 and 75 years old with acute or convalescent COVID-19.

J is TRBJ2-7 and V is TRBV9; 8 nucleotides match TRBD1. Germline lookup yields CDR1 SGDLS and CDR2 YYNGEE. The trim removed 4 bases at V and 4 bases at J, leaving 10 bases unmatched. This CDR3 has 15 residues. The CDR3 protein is CASSLYQGQEYEQYF. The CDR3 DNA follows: TGTGCCAGCAGCCTCTATCAGGGACAGGAATACGAGCAGTACTTC.

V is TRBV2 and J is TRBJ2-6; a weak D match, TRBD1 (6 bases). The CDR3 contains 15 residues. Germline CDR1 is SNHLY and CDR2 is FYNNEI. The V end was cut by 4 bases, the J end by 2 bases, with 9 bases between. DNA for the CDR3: TGTGCCAGCAGTGGATCAGGGGCTGGGGCCAACGTCCTGACTTTC. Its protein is CASSGSGAGANVLTF.

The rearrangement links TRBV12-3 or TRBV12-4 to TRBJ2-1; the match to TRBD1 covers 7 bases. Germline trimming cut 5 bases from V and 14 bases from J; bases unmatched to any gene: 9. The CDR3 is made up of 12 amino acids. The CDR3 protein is CASSMGLQGKFF. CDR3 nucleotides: TGTGCCAGCAGTATGGGCCTACAGGGGAAGTTCTTC.

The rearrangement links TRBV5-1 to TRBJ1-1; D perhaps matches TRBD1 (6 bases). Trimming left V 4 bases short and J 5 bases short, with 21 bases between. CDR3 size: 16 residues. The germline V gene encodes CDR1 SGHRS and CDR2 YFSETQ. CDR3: CASSALGQGMGTEAFF. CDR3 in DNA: TGCGCCAGCAGCGCCCTCGGGCAGGGGATGGGGACTGAAGCTTTCTTT.

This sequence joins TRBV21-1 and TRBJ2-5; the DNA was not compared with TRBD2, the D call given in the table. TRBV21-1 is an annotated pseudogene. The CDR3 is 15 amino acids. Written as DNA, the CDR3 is TGTGCCAGCAGCAAAGCGAAGCCTATCCAAGAGACCCAGTACTTC. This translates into CASSKAKPIQETQYF.

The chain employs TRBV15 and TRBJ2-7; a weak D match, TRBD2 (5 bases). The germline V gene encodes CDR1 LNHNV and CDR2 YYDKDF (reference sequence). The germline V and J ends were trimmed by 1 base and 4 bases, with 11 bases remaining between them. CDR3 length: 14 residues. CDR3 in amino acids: CATSRVREGYEQYF. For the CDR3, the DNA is TGTGCCACCAGCAGAGTGAGGGAAGGATACGAGCAGTACTTC.

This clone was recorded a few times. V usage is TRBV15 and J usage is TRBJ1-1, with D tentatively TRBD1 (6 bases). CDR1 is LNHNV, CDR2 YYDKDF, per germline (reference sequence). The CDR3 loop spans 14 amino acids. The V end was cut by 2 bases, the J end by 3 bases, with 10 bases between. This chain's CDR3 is CATSRYRDDTEAFF. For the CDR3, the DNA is TGTGCCACCAGCAGATACAGGGACGACACTGAAGCTTTCTTT.

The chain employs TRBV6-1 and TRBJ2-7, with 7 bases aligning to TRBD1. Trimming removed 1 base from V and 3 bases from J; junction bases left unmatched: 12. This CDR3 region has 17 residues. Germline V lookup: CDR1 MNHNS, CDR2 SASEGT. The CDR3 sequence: CASSEGTPGQSFYEQYF. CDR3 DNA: TGTGCCAGCAGTGAAGGCACTCCGGGACAGAGTTTCTACGAGCAGTACTTC.

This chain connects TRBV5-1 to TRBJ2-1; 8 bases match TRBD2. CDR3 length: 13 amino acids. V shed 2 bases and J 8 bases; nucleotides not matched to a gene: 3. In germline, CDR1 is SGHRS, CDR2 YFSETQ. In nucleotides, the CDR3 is TGCGCCAGCAGCTTAGCGGGGGCGCATGAGCAGTTCTTC. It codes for CASSLAGAHEQFF. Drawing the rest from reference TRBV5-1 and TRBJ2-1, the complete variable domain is KAGVTQTPRYLIKTRGQQVTLSCSPISGHRSVSWYQQTPGQGLQFLFEYFSETQRNKGNFPGRFSGRQFSNSRSEMNVSTLELGDSALYLCASSLAGAHEQFFGPGTRLTVL.

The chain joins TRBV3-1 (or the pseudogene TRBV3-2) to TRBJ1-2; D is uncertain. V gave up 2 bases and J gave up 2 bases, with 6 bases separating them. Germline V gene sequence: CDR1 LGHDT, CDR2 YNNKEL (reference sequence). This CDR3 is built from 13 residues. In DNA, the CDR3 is TGTGCCAGCAGCCAATCCGTGAACTATGGCTACACCTTC. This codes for CASSQSVNYGYTF.

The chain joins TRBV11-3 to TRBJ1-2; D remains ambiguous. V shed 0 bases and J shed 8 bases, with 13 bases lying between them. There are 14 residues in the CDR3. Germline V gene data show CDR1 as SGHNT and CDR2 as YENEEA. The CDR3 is CASSLDRRDGGYTF. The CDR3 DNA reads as TGTGCCAGCAGCTTAGACCGGAGGGATGGAGGCTACACCTTC.

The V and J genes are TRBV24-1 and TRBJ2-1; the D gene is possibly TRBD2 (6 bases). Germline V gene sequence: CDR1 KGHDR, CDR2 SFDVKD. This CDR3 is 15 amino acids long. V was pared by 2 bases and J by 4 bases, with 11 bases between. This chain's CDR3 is CATSDSQRVYNEQFF. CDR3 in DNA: TGTGCCACCAGTGATTCTCAGCGGGTTTACAATGAGCAGTTCTTC.

This chain's CDR3 is CASSSVANVLTF. Here the CDR3 DNA reads TGTGCCAGCAGCTCGGTCGCCAACGTCCTGACTTTC. The gene calls are TRBV5-4 and TRBJ2-6; D remains unclear. V lost 3 bases and J lost 7, with 5 bases in between. Per the germline V gene, CDR1 is SGHNT and CDR2 is YYREEE (reference sequence). The CDR3 is 12 amino acids.

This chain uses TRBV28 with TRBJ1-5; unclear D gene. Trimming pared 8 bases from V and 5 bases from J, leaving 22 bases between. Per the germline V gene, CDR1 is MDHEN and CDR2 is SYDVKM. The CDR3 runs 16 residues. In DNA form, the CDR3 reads TGTGCCAGCCTCGGACTAACTCTCCGGGCCCATCAGCCCCAGCATTTT. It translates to CASLGLTLRAHQPQHF.

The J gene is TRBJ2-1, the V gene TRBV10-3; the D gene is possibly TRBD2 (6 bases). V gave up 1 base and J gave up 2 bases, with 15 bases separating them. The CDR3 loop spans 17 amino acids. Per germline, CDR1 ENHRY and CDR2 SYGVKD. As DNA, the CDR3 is TGTGCCATCAGTGAGTTTACGGTTAGCGGCACCTACAATGAGCAGTTCTTC. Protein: CAISEFTVSGTYNEQFF.

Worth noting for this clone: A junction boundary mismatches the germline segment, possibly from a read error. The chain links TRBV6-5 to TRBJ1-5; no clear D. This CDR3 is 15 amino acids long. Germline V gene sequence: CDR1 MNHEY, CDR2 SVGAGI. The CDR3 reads CASSLGGLSNQSQHF. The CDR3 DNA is TGTGCCAGCAGTCTCGGAGGCTTGAGTAATCAGTCCCAGCATTTT.

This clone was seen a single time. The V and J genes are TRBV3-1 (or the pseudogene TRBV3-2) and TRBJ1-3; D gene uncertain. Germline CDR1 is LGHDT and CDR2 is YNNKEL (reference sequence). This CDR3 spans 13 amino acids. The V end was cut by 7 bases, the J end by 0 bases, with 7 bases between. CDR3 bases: TGTGCCAGCAAACAGAACTCTGGAAACACCATATATTTT. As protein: CASKQNSGNTIYF.

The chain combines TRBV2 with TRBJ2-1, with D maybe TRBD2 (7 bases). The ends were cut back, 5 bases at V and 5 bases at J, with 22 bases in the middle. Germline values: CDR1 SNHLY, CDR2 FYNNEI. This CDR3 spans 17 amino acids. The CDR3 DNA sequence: TGTGCCAGCAGTCCTACGCGGGGGCTAGCGGACAACAATGAGCAGTTCTTC. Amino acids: CASSPTRGLADNNEQFF.

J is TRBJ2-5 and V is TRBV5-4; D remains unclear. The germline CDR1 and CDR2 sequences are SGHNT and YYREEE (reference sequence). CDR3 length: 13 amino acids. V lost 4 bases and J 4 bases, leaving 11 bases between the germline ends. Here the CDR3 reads CASSPNSGETQYF. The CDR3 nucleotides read TGTGCCAGCAGCCCAAATTCGGGAGAGACCCAGTACTTC.

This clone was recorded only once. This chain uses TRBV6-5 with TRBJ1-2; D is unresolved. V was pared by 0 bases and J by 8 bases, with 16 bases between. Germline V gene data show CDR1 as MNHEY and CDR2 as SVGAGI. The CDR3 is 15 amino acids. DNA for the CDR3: TGTGCCAGCAGTTACTCGATAAGGCGGGCTGGGGGCTACACCTTC. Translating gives CASSYSIRRAGGYTF.

The CDR3 DNA reads TGTGCCAGCAGCTTAGGCAGGGACAATGAGCAGTTCTTC. Protein sequence: CASSLGRDNEQFF. The chain employs TRBV7-3 and TRBJ2-1; D perhaps matches TRBD1 (5 bases). The germline V and J ends were trimmed by 2 bases and 5 bases, with 7 bases remaining between them. The CDR3 is 13 amino acids. CDR1 and CDR2 from the germline V gene are SGHTA and FQGTGA.

The CDR3 DNA sequence: TGTGCCAGCAGCCCCCCCGAGACTAGCGCCGAAGGTGAGCAGTTCTTC. It encodes CASSPPETSAEGEQFF. V gene TRBV11-3 combines with J gene TRBJ2-1, with 8 bases that match TRBD2. Germline loops: CDR1 SGHNT, CDR2 YENEEA. The CDR3 loop spans 16 amino acids. Trimming took 5 bases from V and 9 from J; bases not matched to a gene: 15.

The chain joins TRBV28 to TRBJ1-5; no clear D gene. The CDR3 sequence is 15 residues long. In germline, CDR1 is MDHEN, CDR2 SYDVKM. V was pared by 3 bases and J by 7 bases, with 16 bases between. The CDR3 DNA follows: TGTGCCAGCAGTTTGTCGCCTCCGGAGGGCCAGCCCCAGCATTTT. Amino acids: CASSLSPPEGQPQHF. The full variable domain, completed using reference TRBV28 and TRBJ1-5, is DVKVTQSSRYLVKRTGEKVFLECVQDMDHENMFWYRQDPGLGLRLIYFSYDVKMKEKGDIPEGYSVSREKKERFSLILESASTNQTSMYLCASSLSPPEGQPQHFGDGTRLSIL.

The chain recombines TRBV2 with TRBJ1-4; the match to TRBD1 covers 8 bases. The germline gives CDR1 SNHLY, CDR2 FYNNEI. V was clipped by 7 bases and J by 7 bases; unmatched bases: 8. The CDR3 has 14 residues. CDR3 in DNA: TGTGCCAGCAACGGACAGGGTAGGGGTGAAAAACTGTTTTTT. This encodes CASNGQGRGEKLFF.

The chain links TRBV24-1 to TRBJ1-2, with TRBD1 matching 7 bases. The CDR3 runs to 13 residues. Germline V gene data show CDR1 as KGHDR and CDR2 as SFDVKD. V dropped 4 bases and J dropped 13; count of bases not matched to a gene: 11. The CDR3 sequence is CATSDSNRDSRTF. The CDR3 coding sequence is TGTGCCACCAGTGACTCCAACCGGGACAGCCGCACCTTC.